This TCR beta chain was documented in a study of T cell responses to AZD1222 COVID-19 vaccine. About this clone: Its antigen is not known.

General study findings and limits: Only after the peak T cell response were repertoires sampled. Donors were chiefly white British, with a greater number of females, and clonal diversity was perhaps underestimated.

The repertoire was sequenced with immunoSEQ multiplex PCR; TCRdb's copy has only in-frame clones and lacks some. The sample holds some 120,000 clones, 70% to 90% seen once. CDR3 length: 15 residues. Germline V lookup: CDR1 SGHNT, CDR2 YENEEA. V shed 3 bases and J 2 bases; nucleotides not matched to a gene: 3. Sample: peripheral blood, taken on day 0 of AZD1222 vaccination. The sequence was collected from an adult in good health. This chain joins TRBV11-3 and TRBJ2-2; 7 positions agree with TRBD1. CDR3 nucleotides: TGTGCCAGCAGCTTTAGGGGGCAAAACACCGGGGAGCTGTTTTTT. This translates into CASSFRGQNTGELFF.